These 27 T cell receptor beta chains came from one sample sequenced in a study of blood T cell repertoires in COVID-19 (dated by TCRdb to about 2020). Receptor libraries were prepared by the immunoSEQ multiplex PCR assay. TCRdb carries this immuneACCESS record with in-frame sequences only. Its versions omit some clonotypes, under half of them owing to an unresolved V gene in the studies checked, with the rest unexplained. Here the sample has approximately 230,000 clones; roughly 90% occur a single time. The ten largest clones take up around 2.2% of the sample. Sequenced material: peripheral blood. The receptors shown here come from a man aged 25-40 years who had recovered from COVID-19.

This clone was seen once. The CDR3 spells CASSELGAEGYTF. The CDR3 bases are TGTGCCAGCAGTGAATTGGGGGCTGAGGGCTACACCTTC. The rearrangement joins TRBV2 to TRBJ1-2; possible D gene TRBD1, 6 bases. CDR1 SNHLY and CDR2 FYNNEI come from the germline V gene. This CDR3 contains 13 residues. V was clipped by 2 bases and J by 8 bases, with 12 bases between them.

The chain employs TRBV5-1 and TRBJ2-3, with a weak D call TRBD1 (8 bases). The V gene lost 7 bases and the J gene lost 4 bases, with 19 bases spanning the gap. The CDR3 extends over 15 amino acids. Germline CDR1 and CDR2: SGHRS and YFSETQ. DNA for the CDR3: TGCGCCAGCTCCAGTCAGGGGGCGGGGGCAGATACGCAGTATTTT. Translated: CASSSQGAGADTQYF.

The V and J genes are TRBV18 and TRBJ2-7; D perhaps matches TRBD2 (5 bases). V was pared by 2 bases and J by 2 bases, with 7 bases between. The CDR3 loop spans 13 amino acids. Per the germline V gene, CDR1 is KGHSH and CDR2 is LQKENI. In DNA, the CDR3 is TGTGCCAGCTCACCAGACGGGGCCTACGAGCAGTACTTC. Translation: CASSPDGAYEQYF.

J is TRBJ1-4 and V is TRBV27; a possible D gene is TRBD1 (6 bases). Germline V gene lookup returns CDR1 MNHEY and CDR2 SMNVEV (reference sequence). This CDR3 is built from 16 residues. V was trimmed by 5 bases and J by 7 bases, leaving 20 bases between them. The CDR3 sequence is CASSTRRGGGLEKLFF. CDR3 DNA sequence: TGTGCCAGCAGTACCCGCCGGGGCGGGGGGCTTGAAAAACTGTTTTTT.

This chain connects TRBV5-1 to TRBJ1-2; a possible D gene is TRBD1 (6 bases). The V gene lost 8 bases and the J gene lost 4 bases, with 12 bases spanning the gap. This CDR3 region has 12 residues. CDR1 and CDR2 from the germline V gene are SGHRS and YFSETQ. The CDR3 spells CARSGQRYGYTF. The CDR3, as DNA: TGCGCCAGAAGCGGACAGCGCTATGGCTACACCTTC.

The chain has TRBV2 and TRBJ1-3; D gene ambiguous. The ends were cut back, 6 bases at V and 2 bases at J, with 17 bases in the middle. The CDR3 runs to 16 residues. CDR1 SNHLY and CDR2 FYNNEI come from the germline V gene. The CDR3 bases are TGTGCCAGCAGCCTGGACCGAACGGAGGCTGGAAACACCATATATTTT. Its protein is CASSLDRTEAGNTIYF.

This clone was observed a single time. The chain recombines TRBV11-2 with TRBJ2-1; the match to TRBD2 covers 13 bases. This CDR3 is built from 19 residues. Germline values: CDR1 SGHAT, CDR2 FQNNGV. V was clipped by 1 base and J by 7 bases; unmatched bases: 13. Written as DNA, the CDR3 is TGTGCCAGCAGCTTAGGGCGAGGGACTAGCGGGATCCCAGGGAATGAGCAGTTCTTC. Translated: CASSLGRGTSGIPGNEQFF.

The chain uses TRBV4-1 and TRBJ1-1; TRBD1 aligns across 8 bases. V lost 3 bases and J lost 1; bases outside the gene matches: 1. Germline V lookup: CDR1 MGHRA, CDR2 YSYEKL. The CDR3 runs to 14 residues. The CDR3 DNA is TGCGCCAGCAGCCATGGGACAGGGAACACTGAAGCTTTCTTT. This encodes CASSHGTGNTEAFF.

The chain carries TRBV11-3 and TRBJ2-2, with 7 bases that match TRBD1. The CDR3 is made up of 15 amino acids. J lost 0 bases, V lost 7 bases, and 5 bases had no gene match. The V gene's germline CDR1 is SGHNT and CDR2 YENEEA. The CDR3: CASKGGGSNTGELFF. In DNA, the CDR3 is TGTGCCAGCAAAGGGGGCGGATCGAACACCGGGGAGCTGTTTTTT.

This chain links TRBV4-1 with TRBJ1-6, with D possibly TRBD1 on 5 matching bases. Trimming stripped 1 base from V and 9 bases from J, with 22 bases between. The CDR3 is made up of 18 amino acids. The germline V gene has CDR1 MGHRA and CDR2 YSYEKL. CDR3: CASSQAPQGVKMGSPLHF. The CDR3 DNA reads TGCGCCAGCAGCCAAGCGCCCCAGGGTGTAAAGATGGGTTCACCCCTCCACTTT.

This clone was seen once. The CDR3 loop reads CASSSTSGEETQYF. The DNA of the CDR3 is TGTGCCAGCAGCTCGACTAGCGGGGAAGAGACCCAGTACTTC. The chain couples TRBV2 to TRBJ2-5; TRBD2 aligns across 11 bases. The V and J ends lost 6 bases and 3 bases, in that order; junction bases with no gene match: 3. Germline V CDR1 and CDR2: SNHLY, FYNNEI. The length of the CDR3 is 14 residues.

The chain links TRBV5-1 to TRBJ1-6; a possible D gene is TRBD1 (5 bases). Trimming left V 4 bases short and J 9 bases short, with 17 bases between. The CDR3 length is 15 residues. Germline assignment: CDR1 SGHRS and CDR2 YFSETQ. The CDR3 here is CASSRSGGEGSPLHF. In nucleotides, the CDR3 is TGCGCCAGCAGCCGCTCGGGAGGGGAAGGTTCACCCCTCCACTTT. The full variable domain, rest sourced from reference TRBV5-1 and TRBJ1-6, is KAGVTQTPRYLIKTRGQQVTLSCSPISGHRSVSWYQQTPGQGLQFLFEYFSETQRNKGNFPGRFSGRQFSNSRSEMNVSTLELGDSALYLCASSRSGGEGSPLHFGNGTRLTVT.

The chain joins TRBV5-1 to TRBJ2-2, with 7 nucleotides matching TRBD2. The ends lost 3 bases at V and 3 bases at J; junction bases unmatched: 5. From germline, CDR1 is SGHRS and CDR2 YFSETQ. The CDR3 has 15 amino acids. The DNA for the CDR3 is TGCGCCAGCAGCTCTGGGCGGGAGTACACCGGGGAGCTGTTTTTT. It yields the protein CASSSGREYTGELFF.

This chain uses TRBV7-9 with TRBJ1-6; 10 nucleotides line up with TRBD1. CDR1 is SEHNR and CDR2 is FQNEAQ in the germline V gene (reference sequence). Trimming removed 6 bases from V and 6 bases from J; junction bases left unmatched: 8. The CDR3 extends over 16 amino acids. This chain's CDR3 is CASSYPGQGINSPLHF. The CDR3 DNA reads TGTGCCAGCAGTTATCCGGGACAGGGGATTAATTCACCCCTCCACTTT. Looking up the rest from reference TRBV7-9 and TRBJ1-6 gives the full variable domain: DTGVSQNPRHKITKRGQNVTFRCDPISEHNRLYWYRQTLGQGPEFLTYFQNEAQLEKSRLLSDRFSAERPKGSFSTLEIQRTEQGDSAMYLCASSYPGQGINSPLHFGNGTRLTVT.

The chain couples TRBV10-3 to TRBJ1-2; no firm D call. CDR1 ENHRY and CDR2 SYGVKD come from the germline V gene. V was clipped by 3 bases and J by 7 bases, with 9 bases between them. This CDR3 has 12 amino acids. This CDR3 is CAISDQPSGYTF. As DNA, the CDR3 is TGTGCCATCAGTGATCAACCGAGTGGCTACACCTTC.

The CDR3 region is CASSFGGANGYTF. CDR3 nucleotide sequence: TGTGCCAGCAGCTTTGGGGGGGCCAATGGCTACACCTTC. V gene TRBV11-2 combines with J gene TRBJ1-2, with D tentatively TRBD1 (6 bases). Deletions cut 3 bases from V and 6 bases from J, with 11 bases between. This CDR3 has 13 residues. Germline CDR1 reads SGHAT; CDR2 reads FQNNGV.

CDR3 nucleotide sequence: TGTGCCACCAGTGACAACAGTGGGAACACTGAAGCTTTCTTT. Translation gives CATSDNSGNTEAFF. The rearrangement links TRBV24-1 to TRBJ1-1; D uncertain. Trimming took 4 bases from V and 1 from J, leaving 9 bases between them. The CDR3 is made up of 14 amino acids. The germline V gene has CDR1 KGHDR and CDR2 SFDVKD.

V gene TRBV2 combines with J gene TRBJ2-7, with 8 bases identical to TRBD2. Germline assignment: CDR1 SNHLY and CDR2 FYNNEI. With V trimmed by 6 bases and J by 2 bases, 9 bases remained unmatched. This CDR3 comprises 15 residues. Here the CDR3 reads CASSGRLALTYEQYF. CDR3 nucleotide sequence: TGTGCCAGCAGCGGAAGACTAGCGCTAACCTACGAGCAGTACTTC.

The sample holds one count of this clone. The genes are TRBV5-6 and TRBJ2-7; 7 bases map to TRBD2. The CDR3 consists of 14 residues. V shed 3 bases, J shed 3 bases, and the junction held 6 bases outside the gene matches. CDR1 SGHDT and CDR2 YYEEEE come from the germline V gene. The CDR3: CASSSASGNYEQYF. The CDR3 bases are TGTGCCAGCAGCTCAGCCAGCGGGAACTACGAGCAGTACTTC.

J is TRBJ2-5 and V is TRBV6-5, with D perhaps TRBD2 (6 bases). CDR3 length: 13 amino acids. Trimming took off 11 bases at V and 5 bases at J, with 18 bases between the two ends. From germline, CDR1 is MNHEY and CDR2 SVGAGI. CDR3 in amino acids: CAARRRGGETQYF. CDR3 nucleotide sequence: TGTGCCGCAAGGCGGCGGGGAGGTGAGACCCAGTACTTC.

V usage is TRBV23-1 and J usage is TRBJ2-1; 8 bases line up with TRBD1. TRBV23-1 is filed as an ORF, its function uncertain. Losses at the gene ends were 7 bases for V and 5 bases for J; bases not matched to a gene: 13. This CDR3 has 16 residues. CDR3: CASTPLPGQGNNEQFF. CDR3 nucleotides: TGCGCCAGCACACCCCTCCCCGGACAGGGAAACAATGAGCAGTTCTTC.

The CDR3 sequence: CATWGDNEQFF. The DNA of the CDR3 is TGTGCCACTTGGGGGGACAATGAGCAGTTCTTC. The V and J genes are TRBV24-1 and TRBJ2-1; D may be TRBD2 (6 bases). The ends were cut back, 10 bases at V and 5 bases at J, with 8 bases in the middle. The CDR3 runs to 11 residues. Germline V gene data show CDR1 as KGHDR and CDR2 as SFDVKD.

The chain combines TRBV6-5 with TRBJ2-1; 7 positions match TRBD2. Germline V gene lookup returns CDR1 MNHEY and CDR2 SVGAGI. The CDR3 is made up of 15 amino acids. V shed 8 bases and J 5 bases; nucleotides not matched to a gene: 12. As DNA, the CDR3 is TGTGCCAGCCTACTTTCGCGGGGGACTCACAATGAGCAGTTCTTC. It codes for CASLLSRGTHNEQFF.

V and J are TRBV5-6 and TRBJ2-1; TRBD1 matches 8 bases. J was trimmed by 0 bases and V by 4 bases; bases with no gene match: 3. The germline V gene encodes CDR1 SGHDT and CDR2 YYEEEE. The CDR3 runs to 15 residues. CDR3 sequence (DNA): TGTGCCAGCAGCGGAGGGACAGGCTCCTACAATGAGCAGTTCTTC. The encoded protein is CASSGGTGSYNEQFF.

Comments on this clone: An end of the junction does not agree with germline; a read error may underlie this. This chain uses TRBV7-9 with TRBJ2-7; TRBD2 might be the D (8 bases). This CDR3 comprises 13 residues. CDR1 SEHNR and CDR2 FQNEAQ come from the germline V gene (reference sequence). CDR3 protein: CASSREGLGQIFF. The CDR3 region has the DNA TGTGCCAGCAGCCGGGAGGGGCTGGGACAGATATTTTTC.

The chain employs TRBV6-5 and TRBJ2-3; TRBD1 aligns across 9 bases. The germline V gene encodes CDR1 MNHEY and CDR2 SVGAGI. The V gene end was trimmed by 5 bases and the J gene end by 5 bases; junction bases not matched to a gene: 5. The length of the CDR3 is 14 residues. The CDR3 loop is CASSHDRGVDTQYF. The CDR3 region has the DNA TGTGCCAGCAGTCACGACAGGGGGGTAGATACGCAGTATTTT.

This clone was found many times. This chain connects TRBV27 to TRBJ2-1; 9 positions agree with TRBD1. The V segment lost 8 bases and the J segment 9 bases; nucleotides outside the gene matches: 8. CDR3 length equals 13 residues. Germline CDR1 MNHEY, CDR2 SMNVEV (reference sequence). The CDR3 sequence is CASRTGVGGEQFF. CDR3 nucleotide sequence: TGTGCCAGCCGGACAGGGGTTGGTGGTGAGCAGTTCTTC.